This T cell receptor beta chain is drawn from a study of identical twins. CDR1 is GTSNPN and CDR2 is SVGIG in the germline V gene (reference sequence). The CDR3 length is 11 residues. V lost 0 bases and J lost 8, with 5 bases in between. Using its own MiXCR run on the 5' RACE reads, TCRdb lists one record per CDR3 protein. The sample carries some 1,700,000 distinct CDR3 sequences, about 32% recorded once. The TCR sequence derives from a newborn girl in good health. The sample taken for sequencing was cord blood. The genes are TRBV30 and TRBJ2-1; D call uncertain. In nucleotides, the CDR3 is TGTGCCTGGAGTGTAGTTCATGAGCAGTTCTTC. Its protein product is CAWSVVHEQFF.